These 28 T cell receptor beta chains originate from one sample sequenced in a study of T cell responses to AZD1222 COVID-19 vaccine. The assay was immunoSEQ multiplex PCR, and TCRdb's table has in-frame clones only and misses some. The sample records under 150,000 clones, just over 90% being singletons. This specimen consisted of peripheral blood, obtained on day 0 of AZD1222 vaccination. The receptors derive from an adult in good health.

The chain joins TRBV19 to TRBJ2-3; 9 nucleotides line up with TRBD2. This CDR3 is 15 amino acids long. The germline V gene has CDR1 LNHDA and CDR2 SQIVND (reference sequence). With 6 bases clipped from V and 2 bases from J, the junction kept 6 bases outside the gene matches. CDR3 residues: CASSVTSGFTDTQYF. CDR3 DNA: TGTGCCAGTAGCGTGACTAGCGGCTTCACAGATACGCAGTATTTT.

The CDR3 region has the DNA TGTGCCAGCAGCTTAAGGGGTTCGGTCGAGCGTACTGGGGACAATGAGCAGTTCTTC. Protein: CASSLRGSVERTGDNEQFF. The chain combines TRBV7-6 with TRBJ2-1; perhaps TRBD1 as D (5 bases). The germline gives CDR1 SGHVS, CDR2 FNYEAQ. The length of the CDR3 is 19 residues. Trimming took off 2 bases at V and 5 bases at J, with 25 bases between the two ends.

The V call is TRBV14, the J call TRBJ1-1, with D hard to call. V lost 0 bases and J 1 base, leaving 3 bases between the germline ends. The CDR3 sequence is 13 residues long. Germline V gives CDR1 SGHDN, CDR2 FVKESK. The CDR3 nucleotides are TGTGCCAGCAGCCAAGAGTGGAACACTGAAGCTTTCTTT. Translating gives CASSQEWNTEAFF.

The chain carries TRBV19 and TRBJ1-1; D may be TRBD1 (5 bases). V gave up 3 bases and J gave up 5 bases, with 16 bases separating them. Looked up from germline, CDR1 is LNHDA and CDR2 is SQIVND (reference sequence). This CDR3 has 15 amino acids. CDR3 in amino acids: CASSILMGGGTEAFF. The CDR3 DNA follows: TGTGCCAGTAGTATCTTGATGGGGGGTGGGACTGAAGCTTTCTTT.

J is TRBJ1-4 and V is TRBV28, with D possibly TRBD1 on 5 matching bases. Trimming took 6 bases from V and 6 from J, leaving 8 bases between them. The germline V gene has CDR1 MDHEN and CDR2 SYDVKM. The length of the CDR3 is 12 residues. The DNA for the CDR3 is TGTGCCAGCAGAGGGGCCTATGAAAAACTGTTTTTT. Residues: CASRGAYEKLFF.

The chain uses TRBV11-3 and TRBJ2-7; D is perhaps TRBD1 or TRBD2 (5 bases each). The ends were cut back, 7 bases at V and 5 bases at J, with 12 bases in the middle. Germline V gives CDR1 SGHNT, CDR2 YENEEA. CDR3 length: 12 residues. The CDR3 coding sequence is TGTGCCAGCAAGGGGACGACCCACGAGCAGTACTTC. As protein: CASKGTTHEQYF. The complete variable domain, with remaining parts taken from reference TRBV11-3 and TRBJ2-7, reads EAGVVQSPRYKIIEKKQPVAFWCNPISGHNTLYWYLQNLGQGPELLIRYENEEAVDDSQLPKDRFSAERLKGVDSTLKIQPAELGDSAVYLCASKGTTHEQYFGPGTRLTVT.

The chain is built from TRBV5-1 and TRBJ1-4; D is uncertain. The V end lost 0 bases, the J end lost 7 bases, and 10 bases lay between the germline ends. CDR3 length: 14 residues. The germline V gene has CDR1 SGHRS and CDR2 YFSETQ. CDR3 residues: CASSLGPASEKLFF. In nucleotides, the CDR3 is TGCGCCAGCAGCTTGGGGCCCGCCTCTGAAAAACTGTTTTTT. Based on the CDR3 plus reference TRBV5-1 and TRBJ1-4, the full variable domain is KAGVTQTPRYLIKTRGQQVTLSCSPISGHRSVSWYQQTPGQGLQFLFEYFSETQRNKGNFPGRFSGRQFSNSRSEMNVSTLELGDSALYLCASSLGPASEKLFFGSGTQLSVL.

The V and J genes are TRBV12-3 or TRBV12-4 and TRBJ1-2; maybe TRBD1 (5 bases). The CDR3 contains 13 residues. V was shortened by 4 bases and J by 6 bases, with 12 bases between the two germline ends. In DNA, the CDR3 is TGTGCCAGCAGTTCCGGGGCCTGGAATGGCTACACCTTC. Translated, it gives CASSSGAWNGYTF.

This clone appeared once. V is TRBV5-6 and J is TRBJ1-1; D is perhaps TRBD1 (5 bases). The CDR3 consists of 16 residues. Germline V lookup: CDR1 SGHDT, CDR2 YYEEEE. The germline V and J ends were trimmed by 5 bases and 3 bases, with 20 bases remaining between them. The CDR3 loop is CASSSFRVGDYTEAFF. CDR3 coding DNA: TGTGCCAGCAGTTCCTTCCGGGTAGGGGACTACACTGAAGCTTTCTTT.

The V and J genes are TRBV9 and TRBJ1-1; D is unclear. From germline, CDR1 is SGDLS and CDR2 YYNGEE. The ends were cut back, 4 bases at V and 1 base at J, with 11 bases in the middle. CDR3 length: 14 amino acids. The chain's CDR3 is CASSTLDSNTEAFF. CDR3 in DNA: TGTGCCAGCAGCACTTTAGACTCGAACACTGAAGCTTTCTTT.

Only a few counts were recorded for this clone. The CDR3 DNA is TGTGCCAGCAGTTTAAGTCCTTATAGCAATCAGCCCCAGCATTTT. As protein: CASSLSPYSNQPQHF. The chain joins TRBV6-5 to TRBJ1-5; D unresolved. The germline V gene encodes CDR1 MNHEY and CDR2 SVGAGI. This CDR3 region has 15 residues. Deletions cut 4 bases from V and 0 bases from J, with 10 bases between.

The chain recombines TRBV30 with TRBJ1-6; D may be TRBD1 (6 bases). Trimming stripped 3 bases from V and 5 bases from J, with 14 bases between. Germline V gives CDR1 GTSNPN, CDR2 SVGIG (reference sequence). The CDR3 is 15 amino acids. CDR3 sequence: CAWSPTGTHNSPLHF. The CDR3 DNA reads TGTGCCTGGAGCCCCACAGGGACCCATAATTCACCCCTCCACTTT.

The chain recombines TRBV4-3 with TRBJ2-7; D assignment may be TRBD1 or TRBD2 (6 bases each). This CDR3 has 19 amino acids. Deletions cut 2 bases from V and 7 bases from J, with 30 bases between. In germline, CDR1 is LGHNA, CDR2 YSLEER. CDR3 sequence: CASSQRERGAGRGLGEQYF. The CDR3 DNA is TGCGCCAGCAGCCAACGGGAAAGGGGGGCGGGCCGAGGACTGGGGGAGCAGTACTTC.

The chain employs TRBV7-8 and TRBJ1-3; D not certain. V was clipped by 5 bases and J by 4 bases, with 21 bases between them. CDR3 length: 17 amino acids. Germline-derived CDR1 and CDR2 are SGHVS and FQNEAQ. The CDR3, as DNA: TGTGCCAGCAGCCCCGTAACAATCACCCTGGGAGGAAACACCATATATTTT. It translates to CASSPVTITLGGNTIYF.

This rearrangement joins TRBV6-5 to TRBJ1-5, with TRBD1 matching 10 bases. CDR3 length: 15 amino acids. V trimming: 8 bases; J trimming: 7 bases; junction bases outside the gene matches: 11. CDR1 is MNHEY, CDR2 SVGAGI, per germline. CDR3 residues: CASAPRTGGEQPQHF. As DNA, the CDR3 is TGTGCCAGCGCCCCACGGACAGGGGGGGAGCAGCCCCAGCATTTT.

The V call is TRBV2, the J call TRBJ2-5; 11 nucleotides match TRBD2. V lost 5 bases and J lost 7; bases outside the gene matches: 12. Per the germline V gene, CDR1 is SNHLY and CDR2 is FYNNEI. The CDR3 is 16 residues long. CDR3 DNA sequence: TGTGCCAGCAGTCCCCCTTTAGCGGGGGGGTATGGGACCCAGTACTTC. This gives the protein CASSPPLAGGYGTQYF.

J is TRBJ1-2 and V is TRBV9, with a weak D call TRBD1 (5 bases). There are 14 residues in the CDR3. The germline V gene encodes CDR1 SGDLS and CDR2 YYNGEE. With 3 bases removed from V and 7 bases from J, the gap between germline ends came to 16 bases. The CDR3 is CASSGEGRVSGYTF. The CDR3 DNA reads as TGTGCCAGCAGCGGCGAGGGCAGGGTTAGTGGCTACACCTTC. Using reference TRBV9 and TRBJ1-2 for the parts outside the CDR3, the full variable domain is DSGVTQTPKHLITATGQRVTLRCSPRSGDLSVYWYQQSLDQGLQFLIQYYNGEERAKGNILERFSAQQFPDLHSELNLSSLELGDSALYFCASSGEGRVSGYTFGSGTRLTVV.

The chain recombines TRBV12-5 with TRBJ1-5; the match to TRBD1 covers 7 bases. Trimming at V came to 6 bases and at J to 7 bases, leaving 9 bases not matched to a gene. The CDR3 is 14 residues long. Germline V gene sequence: CDR1 LGHNT, CDR2 FRNRAP. The CDR3 sequence is CASGIDRVAQPQHF. The CDR3 bases are TGTGCTAGTGGGATTGACAGGGTGGCGCAGCCCCAGCATTTT.

The V gene is TRBV5-4, the J gene TRBJ1-1; no firm D call. CDR3 size: 13 residues. V lost 4 bases, J lost 2 bases, and 9 bases lay in between. Germline-derived CDR1 and CDR2 are SGHNT and YYREEE (reference sequence). CDR3 loop: CASSSPINTEAFF. For the CDR3, the DNA is TGTGCCAGCAGCAGTCCAATTAACACTGAAGCTTTCTTT.

The rearrangement joins TRBV7-2 to TRBJ1-4; TRBD1 matches at 9 bases. V trimming: 5 bases; J trimming: 3 bases; junction bases outside the gene matches: 7. The CDR3 runs to 16 residues. Germline CDR1 is SGHTA and CDR2 is FQGNSA. This chain's CDR3 is CASSLQQGAANEKLFF. The DNA of the CDR3 is TGTGCCAGCAGCCTCCAACAGGGGGCGGCTAATGAAAAACTGTTTTTT.

V is TRBV20-1 and J is TRBJ1-1, with D unresolved. The CDR3 has 14 amino acids. CDR1 is DFQATT, CDR2 SNEGSKA, per germline (reference sequence). V was clipped by 3 bases and J by 3 bases, with 14 bases between them. The CDR3, as DNA: TGCAGTGCTAGTACCGGGGATTATGACACTGAAGCTTTCTTT. Residues: CSASTGDYDTEAFF.

The rearrangement links TRBV4-1 to TRBJ2-7, with D possibly being TRBD1 (5 bases). The CDR3 sequence is 14 residues long. Per the germline V gene, CDR1 is MGHRA and CDR2 is YSYEKL. The ends were cut back, 0 bases at V and 3 bases at J, with 9 bases in the middle. DNA of the CDR3: TGCGCCAGCAGCCAAGATCTAGGGGACTACGAGCAGTACTTC. Protein: CASSQDLGDYEQYF.

This chain uses TRBV5-1 with TRBJ2-2; D gene unclear. V lost 0 bases and J 4 bases, leaving 7 bases between the germline ends. This CDR3 has 14 residues. The germline gives CDR1 SGHRS, CDR2 YFSETQ. The CDR3 region has the DNA TGCGCCAGCAGCTTGGACCGTTCCACCGGGGAGCTGTTTTTT. Translating it yields CASSLDRSTGELFF.

This rearrangement joins TRBV15 to TRBJ1-5; unclear D gene. With 1 base removed from V and 2 bases from J, the gap between germline ends came to 6 bases. The CDR3 has 14 amino acids. CDR1 LNHNV and CDR2 YYDKDF come from the germline V gene (reference sequence). The CDR3 DNA reads as TGTGCCACCAGCAGAGGGGGTCGCAATCAGCCCCAGCATTTT. This sequence encodes CATSRGGRNQPQHF.

The chain couples TRBV4-1 to TRBJ1-3; D unresolved. Trimming cost V 1 base and J 0 bases, with 10 bases left between them. The CDR3 runs 16 residues. Looked up from germline, CDR1 is MGHRA and CDR2 is YSYEKL. The CDR3 spells CASSQGFQGSGNTIYF. DNA for the CDR3: TGCGCCAGCAGCCAAGGGTTCCAAGGCTCTGGAAACACCATATATTTT.

As DNA, the CDR3 is TGTGCCAGCACGGAGGGCCGGACAGCTTTCTTT. This gives the protein CASTEGRTAFF. This chain connects TRBV6-5 to TRBJ1-1; D not resolved. Between the trimmed V and J ends, which lost 7 bases and 10 bases, there was a span of 13 bases. Germline V CDR1 and CDR2: MNHEY, SVGAGI. The CDR3 is 11 residues long.

In this sample, this clone turned up once. The rearrangement links TRBV27 to TRBJ1-1; 9 bases agree with TRBD1. There are 15 residues in the CDR3. J was trimmed by 5 bases and V by 7 bases; bases with no gene match: 11. CDR1 is MNHEY, CDR2 SMNVEV, per germline (reference sequence). The CDR3 nucleotides are TGTGCCAGCAAGTTGACAGGGGGAGCCAGGACTGAAGCTTTCTTT. Protein sequence: CASKLTGGARTEAFF.

V is TRBV5-6 and J is TRBJ2-2; unclear D gene. The CDR3 runs 15 residues. Trimming removed 4 bases from V and 4 bases from J, with 14 bases in between. The germline CDR1 and CDR2 sequences are SGHDT and YYEEEE. DNA of the CDR3: TGTGCCAGCAGCCTGTACAAGGGCGTCACCGGGGAGCTGTTTTTT. Translated: CASSLYKGVTGELFF.